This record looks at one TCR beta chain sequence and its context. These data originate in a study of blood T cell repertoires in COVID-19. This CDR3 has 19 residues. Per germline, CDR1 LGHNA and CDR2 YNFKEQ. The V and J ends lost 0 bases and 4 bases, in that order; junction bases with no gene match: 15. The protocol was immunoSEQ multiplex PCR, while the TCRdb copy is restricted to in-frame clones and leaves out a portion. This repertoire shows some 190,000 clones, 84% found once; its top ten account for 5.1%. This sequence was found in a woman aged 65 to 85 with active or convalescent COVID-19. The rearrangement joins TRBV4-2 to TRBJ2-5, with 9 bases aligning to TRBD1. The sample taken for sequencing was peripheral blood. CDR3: CASSQEAGTGISFRETQYF. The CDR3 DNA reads TGTGCCAGCAGCCAAGAAGCAGGGACAGGGATTTCGTTTCGAGAGACCCAGTACTTC.